Listed here are 25 T cell receptor beta chains from one sample, sequenced in a study of T cells in Graves' hyperthyroidism and ophthalmopathy. Template material for amplifying TCR beta CDR3 regions consisted of RNA transcripts. TCR CDR3 underwent first-round RT-PCR with the HTBI primer set. From the multiplex PCR reads, TCRdb called clonotypes with MiXCR, one entry per CDR3 protein. Among 400,000 or so distinct CDR3 sequences listed, around 15% were seen once. The material sequenced was blood. The receptors shown here come from a man aged 50-60 years with Graves' ophthalmopathy.

Only a few counts were recorded for this clonotype. The chain uses TRBV28 and TRBJ2-4; 7 bases line up with TRBD2. The CDR3 is made up of 17 amino acids. Germline V gene sequence: CDR1 MDHEN, CDR2 SYDVKM. J lost 8 bases, V lost 6 bases, and 19 bases had no gene match. CDR3 residues: CASSNKWAGVLSDIQYF. The CDR3 DNA reads as TGTGCCAGCAGCAATAAATGGGCGGGAGTATTGTCTGACATTCAGTACTTC.

There are many counts of this clonotype. This chain joins TRBV12-3 or TRBV12-4 and TRBJ1-5; tentative D call: TRBD1 (5 bases). Trimming removed 3 bases at V and 6 bases at J, with 12 bases between. The CDR3 has 14 amino acids. CDR3 amino acids: CASSLGQLSQPQHF. The CDR3 coding sequence is TGTGCCAGCAGTTTGGGGCAATTGAGTCAGCCCCAGCATTTT.

Only a few counts were recorded for this clonotype. V usage is TRBV4-2 and J usage is TRBJ2-7; 7 bases map to TRBD2. CDR3 length: 17 residues. Unmatched junction bases numbered 9, after V lost 1 base and J lost 0 bases. Germline loops: CDR1 LGHNA, CDR2 YNFKEQ. The CDR3 sequence is CASSQGGGGRLSYEQYF. CDR3 nucleotides: TGTGCCAGCAGCCAAGGGGGCGGCGGGAGACTCTCCTACGAGCAGTACTTC.

This clonotype has a count of ten or more. The chain carries TRBV7-9 and TRBJ2-1; 7 bases fit TRBD1. CDR3 length equals 13 residues. Looked up from germline, CDR1 is SEHNR and CDR2 is FQNEAQ (reference sequence). V shed 5 bases and J 8 bases; nucleotides not matched to a gene: 6. For the CDR3, the DNA is TGTGCCAGCAGCAAAGACAGGGATGATGAGCAGTTCTTC. This gives the protein CASSKDRDDEQFF.

The chain combines TRBV7-3 with TRBJ1-5; no reliable D call. This CDR3 spans 11 amino acids. CDR1 and CDR2 (germline): SGHTA, FQGTGA. Trimming removed 6 bases at V and 6 bases at J, with 6 bases between. This CDR3 is CASRLIQPQHF. The CDR3 coding sequence is TGTGCCAGCAGACTAATTCAGCCCCAGCATTTT.

This clonotype was seen ten or more times. This sequence joins TRBV11-2 and TRBJ1-1; unclear D gene. From germline, CDR1 is SGHAT and CDR2 FQNNGV. V lost 1 base, J lost 1 base, and 7 bases lay in between. The CDR3 runs 14 residues. Written as DNA, the CDR3 is TGTGCCAGCAGCTTAGGCTGGGGGAACACTGAAGCTTTCTTT. Protein sequence: CASSLGWGNTEAFF.

This clonotype was counted at least ten times. The V gene is TRBV5-1, the J gene TRBJ1-1; 9 bases are a match to TRBD1. V gave up 2 bases and J gave up 4 bases; unmatched junction bases: 6. Germline-derived CDR1 and CDR2 are SGHRS and YFSETQ. This CDR3 is built from 15 residues. The CDR3 sequence: CASSFWDRAATEAFF. The CDR3 DNA is TGCGCCAGCAGCTTTTGGGACAGGGCAGCCACTGAAGCTTTCTTT.

This chain links TRBV3-1 with TRBJ1-4; no clear D. This CDR3 comprises 14 residues. Germline CDR1 LGHDT, CDR2 YNNKEL (reference sequence). V lost 5 bases and J 4 bases, leaving 11 bases between the germline ends. The CDR3 reads CASSIGRSNEKLFF. CDR3 nucleotides: TGTGCCAGCAGCATTGGACGGAGTAATGAAAAACTGTTTTTT.

The chain uses TRBV29-1 and TRBJ1-2; 8 bases are shared with TRBD1. Germline V gene lookup returns CDR1 SQVTM and CDR2 ANQGSEA. With 6 bases clipped from V and 6 bases from J, the junction kept 6 bases outside the gene matches. CDR3 length: 12 amino acids. The CDR3 region is CSVETGGDGYTF. The CDR3 DNA reads as TGCAGCGTCGAAACAGGGGGAGATGGCTACACCTTC.

The V gene is TRBV19, the J gene TRBJ2-1; tentatively, D is TRBD1 or TRBD2 (6 bases each). This CDR3 has 15 residues. Germline values: CDR1 LNHDA, CDR2 SQIVND (reference sequence). V lost 7 bases and J 5 bases, leaving 18 bases between the germline ends. The CDR3 DNA reads as TGTGCCAGTACCACTTACACTGGGGGGCACAATGAGCAGTTCTTC. Translating it yields CASTTYTGGHNEQFF.

In its sample, this clonotype was seen a few times. V gene TRBV28 combines with J gene TRBJ2-2; 8 nucleotides line up with TRBD2. In germline, CDR1 is MDHEN, CDR2 SYDVKM. This CDR3 is 17 amino acids long. With V trimmed by 2 bases and J by 9 bases, 14 bases remained unmatched. The CDR3 sequence is CASSLPGGGRGHRELFF. CDR3 DNA: TGTGCCAGCAGTTTACCCGGGGGGGGGAGAGGGCACCGGGAGCTGTTTTTT.

The sample holds many counts of this clonotype. The chain employs TRBV5-5 and TRBJ2-5; TRBD2 matches at 9 bases. After removal of 4 bases from V and 4 bases from J, the junction contained 8 bases not matched to a gene. CDR1 and CDR2 (germline): SGHKS, YYEKEE (reference sequence). The CDR3 consists of 15 residues. CDR3: CASSIGSTSGETQYF. The CDR3 bases are TGTGCCAGCAGCATCGGCTCGACTAGCGGAGAGACCCAGTACTTC.

This clonotype was counted at least ten times. The rearrangement uses TRBV30 and TRBJ1-5; D call uncertain. Trimming took off 1 base at V and 2 bases at J, with 6 bases between the two ends. The CDR3 is made up of 13 amino acids. Germline V gene data show CDR1 as GTSNPN and CDR2 as SVGIG (reference sequence). CDR3 amino acids: CAWSGTGNQPQHF. The DNA for the CDR3 is TGTGCCTGGAGTGGTACAGGCAATCAGCCCCAGCATTTT.

The sample holds many counts of this clonotype. This sequence joins TRBV24-1 and TRBJ1-2; possibly TRBD1 for D (6 bases). The CDR3 runs 12 residues. The V gene's germline CDR1 is KGHDR and CDR2 SFDVKD. Trimming removed 5 bases from V and 3 bases from J, with 6 bases in between. The CDR3 DNA is TGTGCCACCAGTGCAGGGGACTATGGCTACACCTTC. Translating it yields CATSAGDYGYTF.

In regard to this clonotype: A much larger clonotype is one base distant, so this may be a read error. The rearrangement uses TRBV30 and TRBJ2-1; D could derive from TRBD1 or TRBD2 (7 bases each). This CDR3 is 12 amino acids long. Germline V gives CDR1 GTSNPN, CDR2 SVGIG (reference sequence). Trimming pared 3 bases from V and 10 bases from J, leaving 13 bases between. CDR3 nucleotide sequence: TGTGCCTGGAGCCCAGGGGGGGTGGAGCAGTTCTTC. It yields the protein CAWSPGGVEQFF.

This clonotype was observed a few times. This chain uses TRBV29-1 with TRBJ1-2, with a tentative D call TRBD1 (5 bases). V lost 7 bases, J lost 4 bases, and 13 bases lay in between. The CDR3 length is 12 residues. CDR1 and CDR2 (germline): SQVTM, ANQGSEA. The CDR3 coding sequence is TGCAGCGCCAGGGAAGGTCCCTATGGCTACACCTTC. Residues: CSAREGPYGYTF.

This clonotype was observed at least ten times. The V call is TRBV10-3, the J call TRBJ1-2; no clear D gene. The germline V and J ends were trimmed by 0 bases and 2 bases, with 7 bases remaining between them. CDR1 is ENHRY and CDR2 is SYGVKD in the germline V gene. This CDR3 contains 14 residues. DNA for the CDR3: TGTGCCATCAGTGAGTCGAGGCAGAACTATGGCTACACCTTC. Residues: CAISESRQNYGYTF.

This clonotype appeared many times. The J gene is TRBJ1-5, the V gene TRBV20-1; 7 bases map to TRBD1. Germline CDR1 reads DFQATT; CDR2 reads SNEGSKA (reference sequence). CDR3 length: 15 amino acids. V was pared by 0 bases and J by 2 bases, with 4 bases of the junction left unmatched. CDR3 amino acids: CSARDIGQGNQPQHF. The CDR3 bases are TGCAGTGCTAGAGATATAGGACAGGGCAATCAGCCCCAGCATTTT.

This clonotype has a count of ten or more. The V gene is TRBV28, the J gene TRBJ1-5; D is perhaps TRBD1 (5 bases). CDR1 and CDR2 from the germline V gene are MDHEN and SYDVKM. Trimming removed 5 bases at V and 4 bases at J, with 18 bases between. The CDR3 totals 16 residues. The CDR3 DNA reads TGTGCCAGCAGTCAACCCTCTCCGGGGGGGAATCAGCCCCAGCATTTT. Amino acids: CASSQPSPGGNQPQHF.

Many counts were recorded for this clonotype. The J gene is TRBJ2-5, the V gene TRBV20-1; TRBD1 might be the D (6 bases). Deletions cut 5 bases from V and 5 bases from J, with 15 bases between. In germline, CDR1 is DFQATT, CDR2 SNEGSKA (reference sequence). The CDR3 has 13 amino acids. The CDR3 nucleotides are TGCAGTGCTGGGGGCAGGGTTGGCGAGACCCAGTACTTC. Protein: CSAGGRVGETQYF.

This clonotype was observed many times. This rearrangement joins TRBV11-3 to TRBJ2-1; D may match TRBD1 or TRBD2 (5 bases each). V was pared by 8 bases and J by 8 bases, with 22 bases between. The CDR3 totals 15 residues. CDR1 is SGHNT, CDR2 YENEEA, per germline. The CDR3 DNA is TGTGCCAGCGCCGTCAGGACCGGGGCCGGGGATGAGCAGTTCTTC. Its protein product is CASAVRTGAGDEQFF.

Turning to this clonotype: A clone one base away is much larger, so this may be a read error. V usage is TRBV27 and J usage is TRBJ2-7; 9 nucleotides agree with TRBD2. V lost 1 base and J lost 2; bases outside the gene matches: 3. Per the germline V gene, CDR1 is MNHEY and CDR2 is SMNVEV (reference sequence). The CDR3 runs to 15 residues. The CDR3 loop is CASSLWSSGTYEQYF. In DNA form, the CDR3 reads TGTGCCAGCAGTTTATGGTCTAGCGGGACCTACGAGCAGTACTTC.

This clonotype came up many times. The chain uses TRBV20-1 and TRBJ2-3; TRBD2 aligns across 15 bases. Germline values: CDR1 DFQATT, CDR2 SNEGSKA (reference sequence). Trimming took 5 bases from V and 7 from J; bases not matched to a gene: 13. The CDR3 is 17 residues long. The CDR3 here is CSAVTGTSGRPANTQYF. For the CDR3, the DNA is TGCAGTGCTGTTACCGGGACTAGCGGGAGGCCAGCTAATACGCAGTATTTT.

The table lists this clonotype with many counts. The chain uses TRBV30 and TRBJ2-7, with 8 bases lining up with TRBD1. The CDR3 length is 14 residues. The V and J ends lost 0 bases and 9 bases, in that order; junction bases with no gene match: 10. Looked up from germline, CDR1 is GTSNPN and CDR2 is SVGIG (reference sequence). CDR3 residues: CAWSVYGQGPWQYF. CDR3 DNA sequence: TGTGCCTGGAGTGTATACGGACAGGGTCCCTGGCAGTACTTC. Full variable domain (rest looked up from reference TRBV30 and TRBJ2-7): SQTIHQWPATLVQPVGSPLSLECTVEGTSNPNLYWYRQAAGRGLQLLFYSVGIGQISSEVPQNLSASRPQDRQFILSSKKLLLSDSGFYLCAWSVYGQGPWQYFGPGTRLTVT.

There are many counts of this clonotype. The chain recombines TRBV2 with TRBJ2-1, with 7 bases that match TRBD2. This CDR3 has 12 residues. Germline V CDR1 and CDR2: SNHLY, FYNNEI. Trimming at V came to 8 bases and at J to 8 bases, leaving 6 bases not matched to a gene. The CDR3 sequence: CASGGLRHEQFF. The CDR3 nucleotides read TGTGCCAGCGGGGGACTACGTCATGAGCAGTTCTTC.